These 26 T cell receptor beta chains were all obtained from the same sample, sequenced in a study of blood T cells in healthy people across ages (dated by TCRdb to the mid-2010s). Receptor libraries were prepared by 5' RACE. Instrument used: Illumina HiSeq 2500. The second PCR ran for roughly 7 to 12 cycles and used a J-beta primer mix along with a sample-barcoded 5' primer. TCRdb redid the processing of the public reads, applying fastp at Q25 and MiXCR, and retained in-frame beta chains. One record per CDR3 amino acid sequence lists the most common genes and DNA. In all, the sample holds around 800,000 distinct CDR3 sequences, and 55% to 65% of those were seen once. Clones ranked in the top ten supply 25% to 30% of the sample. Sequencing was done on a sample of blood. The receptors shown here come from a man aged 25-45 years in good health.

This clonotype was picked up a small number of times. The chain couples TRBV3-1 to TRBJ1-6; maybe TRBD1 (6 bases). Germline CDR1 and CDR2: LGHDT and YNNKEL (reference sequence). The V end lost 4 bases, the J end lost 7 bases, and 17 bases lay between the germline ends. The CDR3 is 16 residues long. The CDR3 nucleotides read TGTGCCAGCAGCCCGAATACCGGGGGGCAGAATTCACCCCTCCACTTT. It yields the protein CASSPNTGGQNSPLHF. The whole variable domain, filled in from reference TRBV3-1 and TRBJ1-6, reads DTAVSQTPKYLVTQMGNDKSIKCEQNLGHDTMYWYKQDSKKFLKIMFSYNNKELIINETVPNRFSPKSPDKAHLNLHINSLELGDSAVYFCASSPNTGGQNSPLHFGNGTRLTVT.

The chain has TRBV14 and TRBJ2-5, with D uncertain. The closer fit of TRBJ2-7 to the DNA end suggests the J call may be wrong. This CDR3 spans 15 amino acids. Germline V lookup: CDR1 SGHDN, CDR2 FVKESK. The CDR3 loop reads CASSQPKDALYEQYF. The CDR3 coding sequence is TGTGCCAGCAGCCAGCCGAAGGACGCGTTATACGAGCAGTACTTC.

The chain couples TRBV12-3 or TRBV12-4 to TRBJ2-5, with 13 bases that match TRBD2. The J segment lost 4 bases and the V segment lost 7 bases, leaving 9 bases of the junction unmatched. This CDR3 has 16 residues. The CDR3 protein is CASTVTSGGRLETQYF. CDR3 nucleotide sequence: TGTGCCAGCACCGTGACTAGCGGGGGGCGGTTAGAGACCCAGTACTTC.

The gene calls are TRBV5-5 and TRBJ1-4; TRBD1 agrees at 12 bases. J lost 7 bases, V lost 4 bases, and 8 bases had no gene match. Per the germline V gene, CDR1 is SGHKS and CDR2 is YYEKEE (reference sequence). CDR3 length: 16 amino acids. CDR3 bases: TGTGCCAGCAGCGGGGGACAGGGGGCACGAAGTGAAAAACTGTTTTTT. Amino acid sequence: CASSGGQGARSEKLFF.

CDR3 region: CSVEAGPARTDTQYF. The CDR3 coding sequence is TGCAGCGTTGAAGCGGGGCCGGCCCGCACAGATACGCAGTATTTT. V usage is TRBV29-1 and J usage is TRBJ2-3; the D call may be TRBD1 or TRBD2 (5 bases each). Germline lookup yields CDR1 SQVTM and CDR2 ANQGSEA. CDR3 length: 15 amino acids. Trimming cost V 1 base and J 1 base, with 12 bases left between them.

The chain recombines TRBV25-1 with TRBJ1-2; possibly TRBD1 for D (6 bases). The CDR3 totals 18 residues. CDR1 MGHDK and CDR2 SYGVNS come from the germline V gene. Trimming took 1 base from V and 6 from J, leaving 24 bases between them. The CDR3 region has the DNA TGTGCCAGCAGTGAATCGGGCCTGAACAGGGAGGTCCGGGATGGCTACACCTTC. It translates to CASSESGLNREVRDGYTF.

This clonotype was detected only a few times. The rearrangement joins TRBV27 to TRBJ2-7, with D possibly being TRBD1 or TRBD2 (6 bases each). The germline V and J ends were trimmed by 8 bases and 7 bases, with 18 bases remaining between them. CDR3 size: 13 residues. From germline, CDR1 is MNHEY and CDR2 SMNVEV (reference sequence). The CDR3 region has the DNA TGTGCCAGCGGCGGGACACTCCGCGGGGAGCAGTACTTC. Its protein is CASGGTLRGEQYF.

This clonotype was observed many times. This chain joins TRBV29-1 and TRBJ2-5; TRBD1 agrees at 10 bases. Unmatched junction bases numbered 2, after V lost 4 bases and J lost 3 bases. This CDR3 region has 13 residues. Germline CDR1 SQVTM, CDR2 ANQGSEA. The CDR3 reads CSVVGQGKETQYF. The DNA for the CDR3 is TGCAGCGTTGTGGGACAGGGGAAAGAGACCCAGTACTTC.

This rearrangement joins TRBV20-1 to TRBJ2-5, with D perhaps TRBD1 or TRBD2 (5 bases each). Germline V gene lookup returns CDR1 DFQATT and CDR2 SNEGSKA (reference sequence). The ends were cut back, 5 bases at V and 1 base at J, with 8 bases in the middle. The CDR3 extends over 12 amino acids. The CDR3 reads CSAGDVQETQYF. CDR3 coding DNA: TGCAGTGCTGGGGACGTCCAAGAGACCCAGTACTTC.

The CDR3 region has the DNA TGTGCCAGCAGCTTACGAATCAGGGTAACGGATACGCAGTATTTT. Its translation is CASSLRIRVTDTQYF. The rearrangement links TRBV5-6 to TRBJ2-3; possibly TRBD1 for D (5 bases). V lost 2 bases and J 6 bases, leaving 16 bases between the germline ends. Germline V CDR1 and CDR2: SGHDT, YYEEEE. The CDR3 extends over 15 amino acids.

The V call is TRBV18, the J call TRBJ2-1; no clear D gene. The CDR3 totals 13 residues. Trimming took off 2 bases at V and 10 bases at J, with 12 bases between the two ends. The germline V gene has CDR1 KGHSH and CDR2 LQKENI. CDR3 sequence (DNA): TGTGCCAGCTCACCAGTTTCTTCCGGAGAGCAGTTCTTC. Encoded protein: CASSPVSSGEQFF.

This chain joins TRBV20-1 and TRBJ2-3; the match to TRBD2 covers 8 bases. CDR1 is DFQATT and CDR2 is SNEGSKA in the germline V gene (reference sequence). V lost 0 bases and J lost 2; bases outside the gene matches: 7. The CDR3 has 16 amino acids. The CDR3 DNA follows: TGCAGTGCTAGAGATCGGGCAGCGGGGGTCACAGATACGCAGTATTTT. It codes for CSARDRAAGVTDTQYF.

In nucleotides, the CDR3 is TGTGCCAGCAGTGAAGCGTCTCCCCGGCGCGGGGGCAGTTCACCCCTCCACTTT. Its translation is CASSEASPRRGGSSPLHF. This chain uses TRBV2 with TRBJ1-6; a possible D gene is TRBD1 (6 bases). Trimming took 0 bases from V and 9 from J, leaving 21 bases between them. The CDR3 runs to 18 residues. The germline V gene has CDR1 SNHLY and CDR2 FYNNEI.

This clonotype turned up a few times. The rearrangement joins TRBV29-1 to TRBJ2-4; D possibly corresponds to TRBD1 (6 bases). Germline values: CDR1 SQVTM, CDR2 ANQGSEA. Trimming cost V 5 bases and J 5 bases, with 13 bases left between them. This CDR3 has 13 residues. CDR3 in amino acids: CSVFGQSQNIQYF. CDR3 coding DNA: TGCAGCGTTTTTGGACAGAGCCAAAACATTCAGTACTTC.

As DNA, the CDR3 is TGTGCCACAACCCAGAAAGAGCACTATGGCTACACCTTC. It specifies CATTQKEHYGYTF. The V and J genes are TRBV10-3 and TRBJ1-2; D is uncertain. Germline assignment: CDR1 ENHRY and CDR2 SYGVKD. This CDR3 has 13 amino acids. The V gene lost 10 bases and the J gene lost 3 bases, with 15 bases spanning the gap.

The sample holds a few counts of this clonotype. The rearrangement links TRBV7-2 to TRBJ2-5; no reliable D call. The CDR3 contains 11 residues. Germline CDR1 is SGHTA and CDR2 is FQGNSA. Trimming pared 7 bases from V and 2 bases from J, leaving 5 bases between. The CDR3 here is CASILQETQYF. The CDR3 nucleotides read TGTGCCAGCATCCTACAAGAGACCCAGTACTTC.

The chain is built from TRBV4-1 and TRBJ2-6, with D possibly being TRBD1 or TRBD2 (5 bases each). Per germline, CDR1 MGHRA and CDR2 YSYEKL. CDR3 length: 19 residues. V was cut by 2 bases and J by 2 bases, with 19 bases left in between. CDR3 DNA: TGCGCCAGCAGCCAACAGGGTCTCGGGTTCGGGGCTGGGGCCAACGTCCTGACTTTC. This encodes CASSQQGLGFGAGANVLTF.

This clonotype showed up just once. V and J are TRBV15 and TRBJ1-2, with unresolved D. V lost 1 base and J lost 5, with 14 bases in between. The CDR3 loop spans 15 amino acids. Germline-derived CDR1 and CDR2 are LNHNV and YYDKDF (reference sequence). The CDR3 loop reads CATSRAPLKLYGYTF. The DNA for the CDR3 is TGTGCCACCAGCAGAGCTCCTTTGAAATTGTATGGCTACACCTTC. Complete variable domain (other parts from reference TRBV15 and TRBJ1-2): DAMVIQNPRYQVTQFGKPVTLSCSQTLNHNVMYWYQQKSSQAPKLLFHYYDKDFNNEADTPDNFQSRRPNTSFCFLDIRSPGLGDTAMYLCATSRAPLKLYGYTFGSGTRLTVV.

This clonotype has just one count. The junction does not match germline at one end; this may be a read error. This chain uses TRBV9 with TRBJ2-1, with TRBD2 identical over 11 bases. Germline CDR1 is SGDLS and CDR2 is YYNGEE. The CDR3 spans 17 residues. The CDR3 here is CASSVPRLAGRGNGQFF. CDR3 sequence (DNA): TGTGCCAGCAGCGTCCCCAGACTAGCGGGGAGGGGAAATGGGCAGTTCTTC.

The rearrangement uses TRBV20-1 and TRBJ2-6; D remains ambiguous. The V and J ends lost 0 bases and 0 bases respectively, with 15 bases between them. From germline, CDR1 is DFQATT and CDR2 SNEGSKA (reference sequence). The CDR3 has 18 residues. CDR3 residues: CSARDGLPLLSGANVLTF. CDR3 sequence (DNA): TGCAGTGCTAGAGATGGGTTACCGCTCCTCTCTGGGGCCAACGTCCTGACTTTC.

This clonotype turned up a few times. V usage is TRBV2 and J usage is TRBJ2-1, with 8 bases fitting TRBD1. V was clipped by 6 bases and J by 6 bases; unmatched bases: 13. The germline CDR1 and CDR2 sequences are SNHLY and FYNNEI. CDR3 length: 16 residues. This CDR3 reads CASRDRAHLIFNEQFF. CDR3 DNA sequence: TGTGCCAGCAGGGACAGGGCGCACCTTATTTTCAATGAGCAGTTCTTC.

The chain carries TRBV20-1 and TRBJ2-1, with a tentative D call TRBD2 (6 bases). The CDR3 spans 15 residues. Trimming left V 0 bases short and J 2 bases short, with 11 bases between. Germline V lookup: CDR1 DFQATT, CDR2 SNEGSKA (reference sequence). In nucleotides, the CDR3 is TGCAGTGCTAGAGATTTTGGGACTGCCTACAATGAGCAGTTCTTC. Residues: CSARDFGTAYNEQFF.

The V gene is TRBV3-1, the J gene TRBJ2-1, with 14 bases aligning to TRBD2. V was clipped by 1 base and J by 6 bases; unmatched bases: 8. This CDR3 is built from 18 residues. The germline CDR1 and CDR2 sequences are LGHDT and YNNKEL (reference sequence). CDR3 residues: CASSQVHGTSGGTNEQFF. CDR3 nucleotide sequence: TGTGCCAGCAGCCAAGTACATGGGACTAGCGGGGGTACCAATGAGCAGTTCTTC.

The CDR3 is CAISESRRAAQETQYF. The CDR3 coding sequence is TGTGCCATCAGTGAGTCGAGACGGGCGGCCCAAGAGACCCAGTACTTC. The chain recombines TRBV10-3 with TRBJ2-5, with unresolved D. This CDR3 has 16 residues. The germline gives CDR1 ENHRY, CDR2 SYGVKD. V was clipped by 0 bases and J by 1 base, with 12 bases between them.

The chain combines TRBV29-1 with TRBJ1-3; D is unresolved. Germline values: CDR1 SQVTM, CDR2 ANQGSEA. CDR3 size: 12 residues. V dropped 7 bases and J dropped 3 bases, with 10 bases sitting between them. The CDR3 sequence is CSGLGGGNTIYF. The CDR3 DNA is TGCAGCGGGCTGGGTGGTGGAAACACCATATATTTT.

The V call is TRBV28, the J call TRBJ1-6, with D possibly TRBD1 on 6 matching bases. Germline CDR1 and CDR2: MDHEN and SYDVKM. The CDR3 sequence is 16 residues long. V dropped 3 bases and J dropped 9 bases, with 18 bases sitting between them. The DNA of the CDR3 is TGTGCCAGCAGTTTTCCCAGGGGCCAGCTAGGTTCACCCCTCCACTTT. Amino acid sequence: CASSFPRGQLGSPLHF. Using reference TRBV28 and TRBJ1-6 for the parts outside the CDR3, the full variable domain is DVKVTQSSRYLVKRTGEKVFLECVQDMDHENMFWYRQDPGLGLRLIYFSYDVKMKEKGDIPEGYSVSREKKERFSLILESASTNQTSMYLCASSFPRGQLGSPLHFGNGTRLTVT.